This T cell receptor (beta chain) was retrieved from a study of blood T cell repertoires in COVID-19. For the study at large: Both acute and convalescent COVID-19 samples were obtained from the United States, Italy and Spain. PBMCs, B-cell-depleted T cells, or T cells provided the cDNA or gDNA that made up the material.

CDR1 and CDR2 from the germline V gene are SGHRS and YFSETQ. The CDR3 sequence is 14 residues long. The V and J ends lost 1 base and 6 bases respectively, with 13 bases between them. Original handling: Using reference gene primer amplification, nucleated cell counts were estimated. Profiled with immunoSEQ multiplex PCR; TCRdb holds only in-frame clones, not every one. That table is the source of V, J and clone size, and D and trimming were worked out from the DNA. Of about 74,000 clones in the sample, about 80% are singletons; the top ten hold approximately 12%. This chain links TRBV5-1 with TRBJ1-2; D uncertain. This TCR derives from a human donor in a cohort sampled during active COVID-19. Sequencing was performed on peripheral blood. This CDR3 is CASSLFPSADGYTF. The DNA for the CDR3 is TGCGCCAGCAGCTTGTTCCCAAGCGCGGATGGCTACACCTTC.